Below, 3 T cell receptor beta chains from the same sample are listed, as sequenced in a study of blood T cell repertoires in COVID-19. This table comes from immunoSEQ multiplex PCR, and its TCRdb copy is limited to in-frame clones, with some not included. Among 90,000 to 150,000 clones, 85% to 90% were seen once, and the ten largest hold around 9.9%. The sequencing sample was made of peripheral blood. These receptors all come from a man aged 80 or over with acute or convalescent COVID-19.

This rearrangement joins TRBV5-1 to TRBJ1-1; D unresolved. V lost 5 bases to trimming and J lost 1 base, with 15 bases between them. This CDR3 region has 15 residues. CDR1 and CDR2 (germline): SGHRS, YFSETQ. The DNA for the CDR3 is TGCGCCAGCAGGAGAGAAGCAGGATCGAACACTGAAGCTTTCTTT. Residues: CASRREAGSNTEAFF.

CDR3 amino acids: CASSRRNPRDTEAFF. The CDR3 DNA reads as TGTGCCAGTAGCAGACGGAACCCCAGGGACACTGAAGCTTTCTTT. The rearrangement uses TRBV19 and TRBJ1-1; tentative D call: TRBD1 (5 bases). The CDR3 has 15 residues. Trimming pared 6 bases from V and 3 bases from J, leaving 17 bases between. Germline V lookup: CDR1 LNHDA, CDR2 SQIVND (reference sequence).

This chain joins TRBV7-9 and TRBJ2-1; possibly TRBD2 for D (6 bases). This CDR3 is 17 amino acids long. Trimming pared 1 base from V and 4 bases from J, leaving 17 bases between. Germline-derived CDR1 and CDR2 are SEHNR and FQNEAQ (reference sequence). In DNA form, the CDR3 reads TGTGCCAGCAGCTTAGTCCGGTGGGACTTAGATTACAATGAGCAGTTCTTC. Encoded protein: CASSLVRWDLDYNEQFF. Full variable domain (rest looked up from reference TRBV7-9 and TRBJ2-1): DTGVSQNPRHKITKRGQNVTFRCDPISEHNRLYWYRQTLGQGPEFLTYFQNEAQLEKSRLLSDRFSAERPKGSFSTLEIQRTEQGDSAMYLCASSLVRWDLDYNEQFFGPGTRLTVL.